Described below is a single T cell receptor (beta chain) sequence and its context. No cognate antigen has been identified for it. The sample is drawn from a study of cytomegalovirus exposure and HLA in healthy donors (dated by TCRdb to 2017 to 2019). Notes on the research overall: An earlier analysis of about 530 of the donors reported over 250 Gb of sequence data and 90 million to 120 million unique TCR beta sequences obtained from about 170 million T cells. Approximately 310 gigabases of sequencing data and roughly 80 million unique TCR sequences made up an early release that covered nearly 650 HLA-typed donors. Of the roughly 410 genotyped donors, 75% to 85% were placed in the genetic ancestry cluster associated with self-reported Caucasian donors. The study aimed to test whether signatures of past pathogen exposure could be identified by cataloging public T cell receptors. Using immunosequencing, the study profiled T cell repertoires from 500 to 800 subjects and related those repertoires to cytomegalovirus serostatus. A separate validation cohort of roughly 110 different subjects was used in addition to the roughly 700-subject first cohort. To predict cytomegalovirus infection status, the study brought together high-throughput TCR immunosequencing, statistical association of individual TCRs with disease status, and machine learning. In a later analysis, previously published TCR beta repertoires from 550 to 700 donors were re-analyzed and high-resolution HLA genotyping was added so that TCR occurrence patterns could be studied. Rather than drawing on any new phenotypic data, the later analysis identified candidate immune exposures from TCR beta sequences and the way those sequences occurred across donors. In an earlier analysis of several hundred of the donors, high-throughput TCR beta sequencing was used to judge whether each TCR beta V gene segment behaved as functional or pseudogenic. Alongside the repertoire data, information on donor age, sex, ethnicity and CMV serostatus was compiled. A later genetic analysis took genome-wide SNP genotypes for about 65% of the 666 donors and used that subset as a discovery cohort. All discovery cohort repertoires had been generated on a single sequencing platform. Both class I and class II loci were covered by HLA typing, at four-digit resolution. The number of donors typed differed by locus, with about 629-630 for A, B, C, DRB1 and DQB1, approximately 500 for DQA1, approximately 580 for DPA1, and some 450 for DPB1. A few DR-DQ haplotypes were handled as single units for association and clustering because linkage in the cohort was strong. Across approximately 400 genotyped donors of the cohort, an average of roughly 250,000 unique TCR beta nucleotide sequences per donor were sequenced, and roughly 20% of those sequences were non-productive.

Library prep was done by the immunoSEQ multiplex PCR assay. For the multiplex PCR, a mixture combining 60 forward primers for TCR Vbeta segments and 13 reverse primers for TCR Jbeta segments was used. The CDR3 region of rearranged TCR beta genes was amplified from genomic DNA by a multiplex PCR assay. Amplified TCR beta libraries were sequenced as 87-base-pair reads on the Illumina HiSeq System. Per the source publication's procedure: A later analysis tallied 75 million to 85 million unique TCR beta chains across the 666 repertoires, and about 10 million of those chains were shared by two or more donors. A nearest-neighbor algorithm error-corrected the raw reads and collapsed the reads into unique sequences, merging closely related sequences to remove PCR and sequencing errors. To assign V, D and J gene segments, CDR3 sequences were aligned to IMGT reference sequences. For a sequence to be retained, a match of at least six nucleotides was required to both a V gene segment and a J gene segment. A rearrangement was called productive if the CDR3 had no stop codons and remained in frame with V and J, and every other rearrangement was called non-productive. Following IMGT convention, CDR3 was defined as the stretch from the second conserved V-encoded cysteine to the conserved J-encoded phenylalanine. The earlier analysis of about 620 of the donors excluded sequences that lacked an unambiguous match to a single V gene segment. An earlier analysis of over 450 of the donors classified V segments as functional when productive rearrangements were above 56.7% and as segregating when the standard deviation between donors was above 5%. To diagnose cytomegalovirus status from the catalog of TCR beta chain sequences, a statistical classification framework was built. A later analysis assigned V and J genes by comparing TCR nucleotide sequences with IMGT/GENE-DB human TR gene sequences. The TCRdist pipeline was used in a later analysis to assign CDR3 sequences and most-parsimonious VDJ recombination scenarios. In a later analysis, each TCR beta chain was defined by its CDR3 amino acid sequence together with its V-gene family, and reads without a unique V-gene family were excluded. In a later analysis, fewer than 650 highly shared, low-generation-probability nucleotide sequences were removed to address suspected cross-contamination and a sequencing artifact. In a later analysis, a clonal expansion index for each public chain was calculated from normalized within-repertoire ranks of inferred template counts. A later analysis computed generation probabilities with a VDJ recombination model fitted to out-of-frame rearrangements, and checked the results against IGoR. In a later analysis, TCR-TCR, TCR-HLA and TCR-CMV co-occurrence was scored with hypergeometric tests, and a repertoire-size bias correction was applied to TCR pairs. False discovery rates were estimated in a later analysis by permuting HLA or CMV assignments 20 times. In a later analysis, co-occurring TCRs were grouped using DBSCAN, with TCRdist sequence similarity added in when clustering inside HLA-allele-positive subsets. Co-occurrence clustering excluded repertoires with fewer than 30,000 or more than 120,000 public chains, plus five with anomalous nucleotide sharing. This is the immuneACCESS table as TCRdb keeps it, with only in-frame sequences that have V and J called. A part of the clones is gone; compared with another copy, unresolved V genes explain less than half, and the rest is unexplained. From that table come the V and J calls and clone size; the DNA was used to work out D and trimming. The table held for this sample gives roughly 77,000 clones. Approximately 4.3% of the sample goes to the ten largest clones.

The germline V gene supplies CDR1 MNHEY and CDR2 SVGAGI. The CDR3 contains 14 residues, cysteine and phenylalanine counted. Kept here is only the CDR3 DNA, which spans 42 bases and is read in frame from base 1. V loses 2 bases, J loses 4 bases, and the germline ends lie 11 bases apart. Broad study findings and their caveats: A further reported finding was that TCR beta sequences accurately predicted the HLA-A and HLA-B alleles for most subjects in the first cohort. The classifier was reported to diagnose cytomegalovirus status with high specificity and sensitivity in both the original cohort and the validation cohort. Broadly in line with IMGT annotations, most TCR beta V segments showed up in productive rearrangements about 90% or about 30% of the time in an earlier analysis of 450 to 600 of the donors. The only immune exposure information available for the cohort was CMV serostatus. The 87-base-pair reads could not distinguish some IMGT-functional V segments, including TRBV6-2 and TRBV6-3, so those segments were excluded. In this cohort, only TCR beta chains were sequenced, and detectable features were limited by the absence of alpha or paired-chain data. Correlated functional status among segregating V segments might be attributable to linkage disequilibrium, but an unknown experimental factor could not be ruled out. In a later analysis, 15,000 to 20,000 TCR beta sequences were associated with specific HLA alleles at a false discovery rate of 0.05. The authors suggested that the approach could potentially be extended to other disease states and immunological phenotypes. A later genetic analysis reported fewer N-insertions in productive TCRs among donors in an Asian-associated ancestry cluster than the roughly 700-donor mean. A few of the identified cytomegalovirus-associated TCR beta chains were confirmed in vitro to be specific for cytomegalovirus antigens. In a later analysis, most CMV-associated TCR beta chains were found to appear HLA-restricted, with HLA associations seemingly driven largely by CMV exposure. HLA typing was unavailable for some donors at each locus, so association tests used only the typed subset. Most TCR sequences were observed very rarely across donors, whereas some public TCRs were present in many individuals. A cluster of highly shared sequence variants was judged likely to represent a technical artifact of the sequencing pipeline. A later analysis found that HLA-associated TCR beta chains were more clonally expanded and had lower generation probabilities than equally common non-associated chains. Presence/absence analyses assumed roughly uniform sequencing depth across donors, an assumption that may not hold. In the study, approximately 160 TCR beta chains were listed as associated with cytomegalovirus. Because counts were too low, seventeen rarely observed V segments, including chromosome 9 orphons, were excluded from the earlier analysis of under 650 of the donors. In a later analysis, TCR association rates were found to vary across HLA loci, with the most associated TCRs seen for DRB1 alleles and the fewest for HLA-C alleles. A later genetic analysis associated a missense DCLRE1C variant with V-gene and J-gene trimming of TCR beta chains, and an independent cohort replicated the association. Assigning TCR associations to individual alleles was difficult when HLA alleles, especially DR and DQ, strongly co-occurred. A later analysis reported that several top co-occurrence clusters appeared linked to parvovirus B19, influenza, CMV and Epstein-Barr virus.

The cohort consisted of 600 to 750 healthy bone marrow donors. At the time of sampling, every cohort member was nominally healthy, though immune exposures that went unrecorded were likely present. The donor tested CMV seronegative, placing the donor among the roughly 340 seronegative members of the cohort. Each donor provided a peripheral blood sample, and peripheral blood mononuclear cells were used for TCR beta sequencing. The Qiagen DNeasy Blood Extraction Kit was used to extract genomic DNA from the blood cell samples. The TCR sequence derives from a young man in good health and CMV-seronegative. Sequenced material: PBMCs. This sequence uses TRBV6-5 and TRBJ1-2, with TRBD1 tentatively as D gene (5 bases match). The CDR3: CASSYGGVGYGYTF. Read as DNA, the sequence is TGTGCCAGCAGTTACGGGGGGGTTGGCTATGGCTACACCTTC.